These 11 T cell receptor beta chains were all obtained from the same sample, sequenced in a study of OX40 agonist ivuxolimab in advanced cancers. Only in-frame clones appear in the TCRdb table, and some are missing; sequencing was by immunoSEQ multiplex PCR. This table has 55,000 to 65,000 clones, approximately 89% appearing once. Sequenced material: CD4+ or CD8+ T cells sorted from blood, taken in a trial of the OX40 agonist ivuxolimab. The receptors were sampled from an adult with an advanced solid tumor such as melanoma, head and neck, liver or kidney cancer.

As DNA, the CDR3 is TGTGCCAGCAGCCAAGACAGGGTCAATCAGCCCCAGCATTTT. Protein sequence: CASSQDRVNQPQHF. V is TRBV5-6 and J is TRBJ1-5, with 7 bases that match TRBD1. The CDR3 covers 14 residues. Germline lookup yields CDR1 SGHDT and CDR2 YYEEEE. The ends lost 4 bases at V and 3 bases at J; junction bases unmatched: 4.

This chain connects TRBV2 to TRBJ2-1; D might be TRBD2 (6 bases). The CDR3 totals 12 residues. V was pared by 6 bases and J by 6 bases, with 9 bases between. The germline CDR1 and CDR2 sequences are SNHLY and FYNNEI. The CDR3 sequence is CASRLAANEQFF. The CDR3 DNA sequence: TGTGCCAGCAGACTAGCCGCCAATGAGCAGTTCTTC.

This clone was observed a handful of times. This chain links TRBV18 with TRBJ2-3, with D unclear. The V gene lost 1 base and the J gene lost 4 bases, with 6 bases spanning the gap. CDR3 length: 13 amino acids. The germline V gene has CDR1 KGHSH and CDR2 LQKENI. This CDR3 is CASSPLVADTQYF. Written as DNA, the CDR3 is TGTGCCAGCTCACCACTAGTTGCAGATACGCAGTATTTT.

The J gene is TRBJ2-5, the V gene TRBV5-1, with 7 bases aligning to TRBD1. Germline assignment: CDR1 SGHRS and CDR2 YFSETQ. V shed 0 bases, J shed 2 bases, and the junction held 1 base outside the gene matches. The length of the CDR3 is 14 residues. CDR3 coding DNA: TGCGCCAGCAGCTTGGTGGACAGGCAAGAGACCCAGTACTTC. Its protein is CASSLVDRQETQYF.

The rearrangement links TRBV5-8 to TRBJ2-3, with TRBD1 as a possible D gene (7 bases). From germline, CDR1 is SGHTS and CDR2 YDEGEE. This CDR3 region has 15 residues. The ends were cut back, 5 bases at V and 4 bases at J, with 17 bases in the middle. CDR3 coding DNA: TGTGCCAGCAGGGGGAGGAGGGGGCGGGCAGATACGCAGTATTTT. Amino acid sequence: CASRGRRGRADTQYF.

The chain carries TRBV19 and TRBJ1-4, with D unresolved. Germline V gives CDR1 LNHDA, CDR2 SQIVND (reference sequence). Trimming pared 5 bases from V and 8 bases from J, leaving 15 bases between. The CDR3 length is 14 residues. CDR3 sequence (DNA): TGTGCCAGTAGTCGAACAAACGAGAGAGAAAAACTGTTTTTT. Translation: CASSRTNEREKLFF.

CDR3 nucleotides: TGTGCCAGCAGCCTCGGACAATACAATGAGCAGTTCTTC. Amino acid sequence: CASSLGQYNEQFF. The chain couples TRBV7-6 to TRBJ2-1; perhaps TRBD1 as D (5 bases). The CDR3 is 13 residues long. The germline gives CDR1 SGHVS, CDR2 FNYEAQ. V was shortened by 5 bases and J by 4 bases, with 9 bases between the two germline ends.

J is TRBJ1-1 and V is TRBV11-3; TRBD1 might be the D (6 bases). CDR3 length: 14 amino acids. Germline lookup yields CDR1 SGHNT and CDR2 YENEEA. V was trimmed by 8 bases and J by 1 base, leaving 14 bases between them. Here the CDR3 DNA reads TGTGCCAGCCTCCCATCAGGGGCGAACACTGAAGCTTTCTTT. This codes for CASLPSGANTEAFF.

This chain joins TRBV7-2 and TRBJ2-5; 12 nucleotides align to TRBD2. J was trimmed by 5 bases and V by 2 bases; bases with no gene match: 9. Germline CDR1 is SGHTA and CDR2 is FQGNSA. CDR3 length: 17 residues. For the CDR3, the DNA is TGTGCCAGCAGCTTAAGAGTCCTAGCGGGAGGGTTTGAGACCCAGTACTTC. Amino acids: CASSLRVLAGGFETQYF.

V and J are TRBV29-1 and TRBJ1-4; possible D gene TRBD1, 5 bases. The CDR3 is made up of 14 amino acids. Trimming stripped 6 bases from V and 2 bases from J, with 13 bases between. Germline V gene sequence: CDR1 SQVTM, CDR2 ANQGSEA. CDR3 nucleotides: TGCAGCGTGGGGACCGGAATTACTAATGAAAAACTGTTTTTT. As protein: CSVGTGITNEKLFF. Together with reference TRBV29-1 and TRBJ1-4, the CDR3 gives the full variable domain: SAVISQKPSRDICQRGTSLTIQCQVDSQVTMMFWYRQQPGQSLTLIATANQGSEATYESGFVIDKFPISRPNLTFSTLTVSNMSPEDSSIYLCSVGTGITNEKLFFGSGTQLSVL.

The rearrangement joins TRBV11-2 to TRBJ2-1; D call uncertain. Germline CDR1 is SGHAT and CDR2 is FQNNGV. The CDR3 loop spans 12 amino acids. Between the trimmed V and J ends, which lost 3 bases and 8 bases, there was a span of 8 bases. As DNA, the CDR3 is TGTGCCAGCAGCTTGCCGACCCATGAGCAGTTCTTC. Protein product: CASSLPTHEQFF.